Given below is one T cell receptor (beta chain) in context. It has no known antigen specificity. No qualities accompany the bases; no much larger clone lies one base away. The data were taken from a study of blood T cell repertoires in COVID-19 (dated by TCRdb to the early 2020s). Turning to the overall study: Samples from collaborators originated in the United States, Italy and Spain and spanned both the acute and convalescent phases of COVID-19. The prospective study material was composed of cDNA or gDNA derived from T cells, B-cell-depleted T cells, or PBMCs. Subjects who had been exposed to COVID-19, were actively infected with it, or had recovered from it provided the deeply sampled blood TCRbeta repertoires that made up the dataset. The repertoires were made available in a free public database intended to serve as a resource for research on the immune response to SARS-CoV-2. Samples came from the ongoing ImmuneRACE study (first 160 participants) plus 1,254 subjects from 6 global collaborators. Sample metadata almost always included a de-identified subject ID, COVID-19 status, age in years and sex. Where HLA class I and class II types were available, the types were taken from metadata supplied by the sample provider, not from assay-based typing.

V was cut back by 6 bases and J by 4 bases, leaving a gap of 12 bases between them. Including the terminal cysteine and phenylalanine, the CDR3 comprises 13 residues. CDR3 DNA only is kept here, 39 bases in frame from base 1. TCRbeta CDR3 regions were amplified from genomic DNA using the immunoSEQ Assay, a bias-controlled multiplex PCR. The paper's data handling went like this. Within the assay, amplification of reference gene primers was used to estimate how many nucleated cells each sample contained. Sequence reads were collapsed and filtered to measure the absolute abundance of every unique TCRbeta CDR3 rearrangement. For each sample, productive Simpson clonality was calculated as the square root of Simpson's diversity index over productive rearrangements. TCRdb mirrors the immuneACCESS table, restricted to in-frame sequences. Some clones are absent from its copies; in checked studies, under half trace to an unresolved V gene, and the reason for the others is unknown. The V and J calls and clone size were taken over from that table, and D and trimming were inferred from the DNA. This sample holds 110,000 to 150,000 clones; roughly 84% were observed only once. The leading ten clones occupy more than 8.5% of the sample.

Collaborating institutions collected whole blood in K2EDTA tubes following their own protocols. Collaborator samples were shipped for TCRbeta analysis as frozen whole blood, isolated PBMCs, or DNA extracted from either sample type. Overall results and qualifications from the work: How much clinical and demographic metadata was included differed by source and by participant, and the metadata was provided uncurated.

The rearranged chain carries TRBV12-3 or TRBV12-4 and TRBJ1-2, with TRBD1 as a weak D call on 5 bases. The clonotype was recovered from a man between 60 and 75 years old with active or convalescent COVID-19. Sequenced sample: peripheral blood. The CDR3: CASSTGTIYGYTF. The base sequence is TGTGCCAGCAGCACAGGTACTATCTATGGCTACACCTTC.